This T cell receptor beta chain derives from a study of T cell changes during pregnancy in multiple sclerosis. Libraries were prepared by immunoSEQ multiplex PCR; TCRdb keeps only in-frame clonotypes and omits some of them. The table lists 55,000 to 65,000 clones, more than 85% of them singletons. From germline, CDR1 is MNHNS and CDR2 SASEGT. The CDR3 extends over 13 amino acids. The V end lost 7 bases, the J end lost 5 bases, and 15 bases lay between the germline ends. Sequenced here: CD8+ T cells from peripheral blood mononuclear cells, sampled in the third trimester of pregnancy. This rearrangement joins TRBV6-1 to TRBJ2-7; D perhaps matches TRBD2 (5 bases). This TCR derives from a female donor with multiple sclerosis, enrolled in a pregnancy study. The CDR3, as DNA: TGTGCCAGCATAAGGCGGACTGGGAACGAGCAGTACTTC. This gives the protein CASIRRTGNEQYF.